This TCR beta chain originates from a study of blood T cells in healthy people across ages. General study results and limits: As age increased, TCR beta diversity per million T cells fell in a roughly linear fashion. Naive T cell percentage by flow cytometry tracked strongly with beta diversity.

The table lists this clonotype with a few counts. The antigen is unknown. The study recruited healthy Caucasian donors from Russia who were aged about 6 to 90. Germline lookup yields CDR1 DFQATT and CDR2 SNEGSKA (reference sequence). The CDR3 consists of 17 residues. V gave up 2 bases and J gave up 6 bases, with 20 bases separating them. Sample-barcoded 5' priming and a J-beta primer mix drove a second PCR of roughly 6 to 12 cycles. TCRdb used MiXCR to reprocess the 5' RACE reads, holding one entry per CDR3 protein. The sample includes some 790,000 distinct CDR3 sequences, 29% of them seen just once. The sequence derives from a woman aged 80 or over in good health. Sequences were obtained from blood. This chain links TRBV20-1 with TRBJ1-6; D gene unclear. The CDR3 protein is CSARTAGGIRGNSPLHF. CDR3 sequence (DNA): TGCAGTGCTAGAACAGCCGGAGGGATACGGGGTAATTCACCCCTCCACTTT.